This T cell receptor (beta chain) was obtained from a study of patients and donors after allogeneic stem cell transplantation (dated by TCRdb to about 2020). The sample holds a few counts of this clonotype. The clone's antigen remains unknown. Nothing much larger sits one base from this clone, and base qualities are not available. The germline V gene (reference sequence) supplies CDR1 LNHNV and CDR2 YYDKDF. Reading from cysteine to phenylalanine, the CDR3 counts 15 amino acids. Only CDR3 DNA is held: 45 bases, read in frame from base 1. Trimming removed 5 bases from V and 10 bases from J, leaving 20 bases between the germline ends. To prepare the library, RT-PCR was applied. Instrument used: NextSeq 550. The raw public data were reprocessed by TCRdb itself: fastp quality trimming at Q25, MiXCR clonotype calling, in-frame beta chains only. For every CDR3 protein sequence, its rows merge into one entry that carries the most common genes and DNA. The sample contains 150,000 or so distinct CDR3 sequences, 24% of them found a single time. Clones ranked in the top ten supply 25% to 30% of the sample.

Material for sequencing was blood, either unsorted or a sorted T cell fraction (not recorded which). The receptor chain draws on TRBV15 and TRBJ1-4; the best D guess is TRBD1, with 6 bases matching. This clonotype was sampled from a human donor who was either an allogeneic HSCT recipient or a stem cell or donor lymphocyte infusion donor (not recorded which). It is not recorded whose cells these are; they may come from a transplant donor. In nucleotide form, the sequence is TGTGCCACCAGCGAAGAGTGGGACACCCATGGAAAACTGTTTTTT. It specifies CATSEEWDTHGKLFF.